This T cell receptor beta chain was found in a study of T-cell memory formation after mild COVID-19. 5'RACE with constant-segment primers built TCRalpha and TCRbeta cDNA libraries with UMIs. MiXCR, applied by TCRdb to the 5' RACE reads, yields one record per CDR3 protein. Altogether about 250,000 distinct CDR3 sequences are present, 15% to 19% being singletons, with the ten largest covering 2% to 2.5%. Germline values: CDR1 SEHNR, CDR2 FQNEAQ (reference sequence). The CDR3 is 17 amino acids. V was pared by 2 bases and J by 1 base, with 17 bases between. The receptor's source is an adult woman who had mild COVID-19 (a few samples of this study predate the infection). Cell type and time point are not known. Sequenced input: PBMCs or a T cell subset sorted from them (not recorded which). V gene TRBV7-9 combines with J gene TRBJ1-1; maybe TRBD1 (6 bases). The CDR3: CASSLSFSGAQNTEAFF. The CDR3 bases are TGTGCCAGCAGCTTAAGCTTTTCGGGGGCTCAGAACACTGAAGCTTTCTTT.